This section outlines one T cell receptor (delta chain) sequence together with its context. Since a far larger clone is one base different, this is likely a read error. Additional DNA sequences in this sample encode the identical CDR3. These data originate in a study of gamma-delta chains in newborns, infants, children. This CDR3 comprises 20 residues. Per germline, CDR1 GEAIGNYY and CDR2 EKD. TCRdb re-called clones from the reads via CATT. The sample has 1,500 to 2,000 delta-chain clones; 1.1% are singletons. The sample was blood. The receptor comes from a child who was a newborn, infant or young child, either healthy, febrile or measles-vaccinated (not recorded which). This chain joins TRDV2 and TRDJ3, with TRDD3 matching 8 bases. The CDR3 here is CACDTLLLGASSWDTRQMFF. In DNA, the CDR3 is TGTGCCTGTGACACCCTCTTACTGGGGGCTAGCTCCTGGGACACACGACAGATGTTTTTC.